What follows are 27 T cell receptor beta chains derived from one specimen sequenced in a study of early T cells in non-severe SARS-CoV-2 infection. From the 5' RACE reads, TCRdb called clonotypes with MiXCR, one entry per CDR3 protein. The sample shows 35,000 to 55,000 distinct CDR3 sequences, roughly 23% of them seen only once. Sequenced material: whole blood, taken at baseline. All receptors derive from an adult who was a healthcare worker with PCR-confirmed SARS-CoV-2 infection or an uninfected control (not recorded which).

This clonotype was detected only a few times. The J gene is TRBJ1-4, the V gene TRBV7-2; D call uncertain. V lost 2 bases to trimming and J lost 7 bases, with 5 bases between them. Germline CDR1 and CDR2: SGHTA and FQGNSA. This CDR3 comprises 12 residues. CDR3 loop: CASSLKSEKLFF. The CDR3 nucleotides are TGTGCCAGCAGCTTAAAAAGTGAAAAACTGTTTTTT.

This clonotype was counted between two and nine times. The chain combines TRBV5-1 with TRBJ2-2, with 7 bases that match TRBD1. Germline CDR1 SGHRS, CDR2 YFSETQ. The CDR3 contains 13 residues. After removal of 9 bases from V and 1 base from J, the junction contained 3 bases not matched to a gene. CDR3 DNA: TGCGCCACCAGACAGGGGAACACCGGGGAGCTGTTTTTT. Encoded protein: CATRQGNTGELFF.

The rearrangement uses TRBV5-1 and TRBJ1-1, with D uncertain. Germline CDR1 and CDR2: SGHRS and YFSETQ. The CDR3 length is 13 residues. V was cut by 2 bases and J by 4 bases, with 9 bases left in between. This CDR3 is CASSLDGSTEAFF. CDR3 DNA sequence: TGCGCCAGCAGCTTAGATGGGTCCACTGAAGCTTTCTTT.

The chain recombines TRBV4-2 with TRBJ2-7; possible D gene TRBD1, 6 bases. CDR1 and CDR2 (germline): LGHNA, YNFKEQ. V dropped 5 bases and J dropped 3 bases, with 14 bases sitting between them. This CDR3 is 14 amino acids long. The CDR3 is CASSLTGIGYEQYF. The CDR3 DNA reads TGTGCCAGCAGCTTAACAGGGATAGGCTACGAGCAGTACTTC.

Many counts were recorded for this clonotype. This chain's CDR3 is CASSLSTGNQPQHF. The CDR3 nucleotides read TGTGCCAGCAGCTTAAGCACGGGCAATCAGCCCCAGCATTTT. The chain couples TRBV7-9 to TRBJ1-5; D ambiguous. Germline loops: CDR1 SEHNR, CDR2 FQNEAQ (reference sequence). The CDR3 runs 14 residues. Between the trimmed V and J ends, which lost 2 bases and 2 bases, there was a span of 7 bases.

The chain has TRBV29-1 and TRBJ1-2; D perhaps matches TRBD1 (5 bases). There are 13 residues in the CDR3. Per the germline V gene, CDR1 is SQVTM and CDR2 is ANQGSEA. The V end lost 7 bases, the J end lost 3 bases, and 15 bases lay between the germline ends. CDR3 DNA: TGCAGCGCCGGACTAGGGACGGACTATGGCTACACCTTC. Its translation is CSAGLGTDYGYTF.

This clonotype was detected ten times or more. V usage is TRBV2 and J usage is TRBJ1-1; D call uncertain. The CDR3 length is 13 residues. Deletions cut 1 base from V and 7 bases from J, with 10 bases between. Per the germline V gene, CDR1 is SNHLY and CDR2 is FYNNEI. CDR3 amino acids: CASSEGTASEAFF. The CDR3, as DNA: TGTGCCAGCAGTGAAGGGACGGCTAGTGAAGCTTTCTTT.

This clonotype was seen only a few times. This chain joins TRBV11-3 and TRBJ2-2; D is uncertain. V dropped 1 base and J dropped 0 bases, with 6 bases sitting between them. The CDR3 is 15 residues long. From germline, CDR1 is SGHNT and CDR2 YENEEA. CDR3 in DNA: TGTGCCAGCAGCTTAGGGAATACGAACACCGGGGAGCTGTTTTTT. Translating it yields CASSLGNTNTGELFF.

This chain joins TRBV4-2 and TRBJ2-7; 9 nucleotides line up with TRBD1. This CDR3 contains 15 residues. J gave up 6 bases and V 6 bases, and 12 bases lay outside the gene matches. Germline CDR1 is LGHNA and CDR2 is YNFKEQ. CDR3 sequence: CASSPGQGTSIEQYF. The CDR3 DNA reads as TGTGCCAGCAGTCCCGGACAGGGGACCTCTATCGAGCAGTACTTC.

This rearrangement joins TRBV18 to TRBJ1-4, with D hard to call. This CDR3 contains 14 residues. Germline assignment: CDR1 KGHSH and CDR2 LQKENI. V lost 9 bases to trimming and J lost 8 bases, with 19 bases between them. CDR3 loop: CASSPPEPVEKLFF. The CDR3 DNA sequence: TGTGCCAGTTCTCCACCGGAGCCTGTGGAAAAACTGTTTTTT.

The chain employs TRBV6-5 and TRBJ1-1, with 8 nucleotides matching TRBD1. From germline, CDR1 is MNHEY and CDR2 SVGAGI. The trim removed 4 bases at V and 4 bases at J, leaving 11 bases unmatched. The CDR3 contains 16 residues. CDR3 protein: CASSSPGQAGGTEAFF. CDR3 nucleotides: TGTGCCAGCAGTTCCCCGGGACAGGCCGGGGGCACTGAAGCTTTCTTT.

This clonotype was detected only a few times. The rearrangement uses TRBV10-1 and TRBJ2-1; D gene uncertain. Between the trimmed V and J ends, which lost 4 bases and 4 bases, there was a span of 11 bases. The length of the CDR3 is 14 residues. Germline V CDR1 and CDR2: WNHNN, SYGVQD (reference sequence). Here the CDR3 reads CASSVGSSYNEQFF. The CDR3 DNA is TGCGCCAGCAGTGTCGGTAGCTCGTACAATGAGCAGTTCTTC.

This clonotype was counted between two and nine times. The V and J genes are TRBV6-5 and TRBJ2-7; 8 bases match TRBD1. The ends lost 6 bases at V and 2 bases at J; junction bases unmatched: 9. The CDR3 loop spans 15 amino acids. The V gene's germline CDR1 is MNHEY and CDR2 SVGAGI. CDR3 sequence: CASSTGTGFTYEQYF. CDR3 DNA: TGTGCCAGCAGCACCGGGACAGGCTTCACCTACGAGCAGTACTTC.

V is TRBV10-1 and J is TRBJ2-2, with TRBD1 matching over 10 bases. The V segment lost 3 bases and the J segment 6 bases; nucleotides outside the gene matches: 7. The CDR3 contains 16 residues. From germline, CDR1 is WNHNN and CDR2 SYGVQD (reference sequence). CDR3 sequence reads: CASSDAWDRGAGELFF. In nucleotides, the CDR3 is TGCGCCAGCAGTGACGCGTGGGACAGGGGCGCCGGGGAGCTGTTTTTT.

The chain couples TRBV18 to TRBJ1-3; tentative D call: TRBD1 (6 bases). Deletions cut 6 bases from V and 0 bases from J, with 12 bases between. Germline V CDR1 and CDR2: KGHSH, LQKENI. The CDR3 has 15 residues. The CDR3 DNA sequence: TGTGCCAGCTCCCGAACAGGGTACTCTGGAAACACCATATATTTT. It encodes CASSRTGYSGNTIYF.

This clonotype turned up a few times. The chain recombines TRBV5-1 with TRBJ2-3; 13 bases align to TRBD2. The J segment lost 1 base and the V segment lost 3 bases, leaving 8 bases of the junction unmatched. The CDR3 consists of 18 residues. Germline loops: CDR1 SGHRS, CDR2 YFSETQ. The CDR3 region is CASSSLAGGPRGTDTQYF. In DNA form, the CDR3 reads TGCGCCAGCAGCTCACTAGCGGGGGGGCCTCGAGGCACAGATACGCAGTATTTT.

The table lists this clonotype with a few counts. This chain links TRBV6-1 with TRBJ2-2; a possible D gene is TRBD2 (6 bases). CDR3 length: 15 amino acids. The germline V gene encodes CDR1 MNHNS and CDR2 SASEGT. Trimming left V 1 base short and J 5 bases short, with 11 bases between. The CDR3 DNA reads TGTGCCAGCAGTGAAGTAGGAGGGAGGACCGGGGAGCTGTTTTTT. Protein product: CASSEVGGRTGELFF.

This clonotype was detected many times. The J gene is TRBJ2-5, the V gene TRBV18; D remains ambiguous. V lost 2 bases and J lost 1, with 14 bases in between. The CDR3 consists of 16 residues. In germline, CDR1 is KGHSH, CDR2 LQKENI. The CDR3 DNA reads TGTGCCAGCTCACCAGGACGGACCAACACCCAAGAGACCCAGTACTTC. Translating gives CASSPGRTNTQETQYF.

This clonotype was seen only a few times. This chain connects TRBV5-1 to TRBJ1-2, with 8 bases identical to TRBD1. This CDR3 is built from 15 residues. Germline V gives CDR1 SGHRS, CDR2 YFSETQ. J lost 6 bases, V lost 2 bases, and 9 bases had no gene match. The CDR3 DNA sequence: TGCGCCAGCAGCTTCCCCGGGACAGGCCTAGATGGCTACACCTTC. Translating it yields CASSFPGTGLDGYTF.

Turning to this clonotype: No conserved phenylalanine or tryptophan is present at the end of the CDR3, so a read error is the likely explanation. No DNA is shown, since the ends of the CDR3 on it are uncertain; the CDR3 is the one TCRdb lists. The CDR3 spells CASRYAGTSGAPGEQFS. This rearrangement joins TRBV12-2 to TRBJ2-1; the table assigns TRBD2, which was not confirmed against the DNA. TRBV12-2 is noted as a pseudogene. Including both end residues, the CDR3 is 17 amino acids long.

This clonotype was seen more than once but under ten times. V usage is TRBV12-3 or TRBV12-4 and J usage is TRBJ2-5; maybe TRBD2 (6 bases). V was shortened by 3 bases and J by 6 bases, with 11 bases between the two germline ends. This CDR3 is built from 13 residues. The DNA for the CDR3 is TGTGCCAGCAGTTTCCCGGCGGGAAAGACCCAGTACTTC. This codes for CASSFPAGKTQYF.

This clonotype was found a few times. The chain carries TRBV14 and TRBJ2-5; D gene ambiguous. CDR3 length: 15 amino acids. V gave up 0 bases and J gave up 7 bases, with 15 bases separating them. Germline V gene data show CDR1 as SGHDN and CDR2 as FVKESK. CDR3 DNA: TGTGCCAGCAGCCAAGATCCAGCCGCGACGCGGACCCAGTACTTC. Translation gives CASSQDPAATRTQYF.

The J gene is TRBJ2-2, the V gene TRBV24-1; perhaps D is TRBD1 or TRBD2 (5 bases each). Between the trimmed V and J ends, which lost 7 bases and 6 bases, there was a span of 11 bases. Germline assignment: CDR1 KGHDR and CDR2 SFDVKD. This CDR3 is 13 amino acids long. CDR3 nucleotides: TGTGCCACCAGCAGGGCCGGGGCCGGGGAGCTGTTTTTT. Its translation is CATSRAGAGELFF.

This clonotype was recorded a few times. CDR3 nucleotide sequence: TGTGCCAGCTCACCTGCGGAGCCAACTAATGAAAAACTGTTTTTT. It yields the protein CASSPAEPTNEKLFF. V is TRBV18 and J is TRBJ1-4; no clear D gene. CDR3 size: 15 residues. Germline lookup yields CDR1 KGHSH and CDR2 LQKENI. Trimming removed 3 bases from V and 0 bases from J, with 8 bases in between.

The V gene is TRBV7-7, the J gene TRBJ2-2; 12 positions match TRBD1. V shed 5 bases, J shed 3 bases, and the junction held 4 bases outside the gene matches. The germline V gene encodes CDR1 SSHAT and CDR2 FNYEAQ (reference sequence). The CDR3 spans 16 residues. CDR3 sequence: CASSPGTGGYTGELFF. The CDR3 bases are TGTGCCAGCAGCCCAGGGACAGGGGGCTACACCGGGGAGCTGTTTTTT.

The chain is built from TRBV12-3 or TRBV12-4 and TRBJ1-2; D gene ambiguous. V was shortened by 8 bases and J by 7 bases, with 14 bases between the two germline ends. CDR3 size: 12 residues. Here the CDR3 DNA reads TGTGCCAGCGCGACACCCGCCTCTGGCTACACCTTC. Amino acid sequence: CASATPASGYTF.

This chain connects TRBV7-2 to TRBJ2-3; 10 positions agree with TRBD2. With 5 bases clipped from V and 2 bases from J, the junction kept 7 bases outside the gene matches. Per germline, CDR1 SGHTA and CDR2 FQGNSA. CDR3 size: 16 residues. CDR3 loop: CASSRRTSGNTDTQYF. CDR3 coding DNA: TGTGCCAGCAGCCGCCGGACTAGCGGAAACACAGATACGCAGTATTTT. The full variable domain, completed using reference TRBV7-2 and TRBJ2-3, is GAGVSQSPSNKVTEKGKDVELRCDPISGHTALYWYRQSLGQGLEFLIYFQGNSAPDKSGLPSDRFSAERTGGSVSTLTIQRTQQEDSAVYLCASSRRTSGNTDTQYFGPGTRLTVL.